This is a list of T cell receptor beta chains from one sample in a study of beta chain features in type 1 diabetes. TCRdb keeps only in-frame clones here, not all; method: immunoSEQ multiplex PCR. The sample carries roughly 450,000 clones, about an eighth recorded once. The sequenced sample was naive CD4+ T cells from blood. These TCRs come from a woman younger than 35 in good health. Both conserved end residues are part of each CDR3. D genes are given only for firm matches. For some rows the clone size is stated as once, few or many, or as a class when expanded; others skip it.

abundance,d_gene,j_gene,v_gene,CDR3nt,CDR3aa
.,.,TRBJ2-7,TRBV9,TGTGCCAGCAGCGCTACAGGGTTTGGTTACGAGCAGTACTTC,CASSATGFGYEQYF
few,.,TRBJ2-1,TRBV4-2,TGTGCCAGCAGCCAAGACCAGATCCCCTACAATGAGCAGTTCTTC,CASSQDQIPYNEQFF
few,TRBD1,TRBJ1-4,TRBV7-9,TGTGCCAGCAGCTTAGGGGACAGGTGGAATGAAAAACTGTTTTTT,CASSLGDRWNEKLFF
.,.,TRBJ1-1,TRBV28,TGTGCCAGCATCCCCCGGGGGTTCAACACTGAAGCTTTCTTT,CASIPRGFNTEAFF
few,.,TRBJ2-1,TRBV29-1,TGCAGCGTTGATGGGTTGGACGAGCAGTTCTTC,CSVDGLDEQFF
.,.,TRBJ1-4,TRBV5-4,TGTGCCAGCAGCTTGCTGGGGGCGTACGAAAAACTGTTTTTT,CASSLLGAYEKLFF
.,.,TRBJ2-5,TRBV29-1,TGCAGCGCGGGACAGGCGGGGGGGCAAGAGACCCAGTACTTC,CSAGQAGGQETQYF
.,.,TRBJ2-3,TRBV29-1,TGCAGCGCCGCTCCGAGCACAGATACGCAGTATTTT,CSAAPSTDTQYF
few,TRBD2,TRBJ2-3,TRBV7-2,TGTGCCAGCAGCTTAGAGGGGACTAGCGGTTTCACAGATACGCAGTATTTT,CASSLEGTSGFTDTQYF
.,.,TRBJ1-5,TRBV6-6,TGTGCCAGCAGTTTCCAACAGGGAGATCAGCCCCAGCATTTT,CASSFQQGDQPQHF
.,.,TRBJ2-1,TRBV1,TGCACCAGCAGCCAAGAAATGGCGGCGAGCTCCTACAATGAGCAGTTCTTC,CTSSQEMAASSYNEQFF
.,.,TRBJ2-2,TRBV18,TGTGCCAGCTCACCAAGGGTGAACACCGGGGAGCTGTTTTTT,CASSPRVNTGELFF
few,.,TRBJ2-1,TRBV18,TGTGCCAGCTCACCACGACGGTTGGATGAGCAGTTCTTC,CASSPRRLDEQFF
.,.,TRBJ2-7,TRBV7-9,TGTGCCAGCAGCGTCGGTCGTGCCTACGAGCAGTACTTC,CASSVGRAYEQYF
few,.,TRBJ2-3,TRBV6-6,TGTGCCAGCAGTTACCGAAGGAGGGCGCCAGATACGCAGTATTTT,CASSYRRRAPDTQYF
few,.,TRBJ1-4,TRBV9,TGTGCCAGCAGCGTCGGGGTAGGAGGTGAAAAACTGTTTTTT,CASSVGVGGEKLFF
.,.,TRBJ2-7,TRBV7-2,TGTGCCAGCAGCTCCGGGCAACGGGGGAATGTGGGGCAGTACTTC,CASSSGQRGNVGQYF
.,.,TRBJ2-3,TRBV30,TGTGCCTGGAGGGGATTATCCGGGACTCGGGTGGGCACAGATACGCAGTATTTT,CAWRGLSGTRVGTDTQYF
few,TRBD1,TRBJ2-3,TRBV7-9,TGTGCCAGCAGCCTCCGGGACAGGGGACCCACAGATACGCAGTATTTT,CASSLRDRGPTDTQYF
.,TRBD1,TRBJ2-5,TRBV7-9,TGTGCCAGCAGCTATCGGACAGGGACTCAAGAGACCCAGTACTTC,CASSYRTGTQETQYF
.,TRBD1,TRBJ2-2,TRBV11-2,TGTGCCAGCAGCCTAGGACAGGGTCCGAACACCGGGGAGCTGTTTTTT,CASSLGQGPNTGELFF
few,.,TRBJ2-3,TRBV6-5,TGTGCCAGCAGTTACGGCGGGGCTAGCACAGATACGCAGTATTTT,CASSYGGASTDTQYF
.,.,TRBJ1-1,TRBV12-5,TGTGCTAGTGGTTTCCCCGGGACAGAAGCTTTCTTT,CASGFPGTEAFF
few,.,TRBJ2-5,TRBV7-6,TGTGCCAGCAGTCTCACCCAAGAGACCCAGTACTTC,CASSLTQETQYF
few,.,TRBJ1-1,TRBV7-2,TGTGCCAGCAGCTCCCCTAGGAACACTGAAGCTTTCTTT,CASSSPRNTEAFF
few,.,TRBJ1-5,TRBV5-8,TGTGCCAGCAGCTTGGGACGGGTGGGCAATCAGCCCCAGCATTTT,CASSLGRVGNQPQHF
.,.,TRBJ1-1,TRBV30,TGTGCCTGGAGTGGAAGATCGGGGAACACTGAAGCTTTCTTT,CAWSGRSGNTEAFF
few,.,TRBJ2-6,TRBV5-4,TGTGCCTGCAGAAGGGGGTTCTTCTCTGGGGCCAACGTCCTGACTTTC,CACRRGFFSGANVLTF
many,.,TRBJ2-4,TRBV7-9,TGTGCCAGCAGCCCGCTCCTAGCCAAAAACATTCAGTACTTC,CASSPLLAKNIQYF
.,.,TRBJ2-1,TRBV6-6,TGTGCCAGCAGTTACTCGAGGTCTAGAAGTGAGCAGTTCTTC,CASSYSRSRSEQFF
few,.,TRBJ2-5,TRBV5-6,TGTGCCAGCAGCTTCTATGCCACCGCGGGGGAGACCCAGTACTTC,CASSFYATAGETQYF
.,.,TRBJ1-1,TRBV20-1,TGCAGTGCTATTGGGGAGAGGGCTTTCTTT,CSAIGERAFF
few,TRBD1,TRBJ2-3,TRBV10-3,TGTGCCATCAGGGGGGACAGACCTATCACAGATACGCAGTATTTT,CAIRGDRPITDTQYF
many,.,TRBJ1-1,TRBV29-1,TGCAGCGTTGAAAAAGGGACGATGAACACTGAAGCTTTCTTT,CSVEKGTMNTEAFF
few,TRBD1,TRBJ1-5,TRBV27,TGTGCCAGCAGTTTATCAACCACAGGGGTCCAGCCCCAGCATTTT,CASSLSTTGVQPQHF
few,.,TRBJ1-5,TRBV6-1,TGTGCCAGCAGTGTTGTGAGCAATCAGCCCCAGCATTTT,CASSVVSNQPQHF
.,.,TRBJ1-4,TRBV27,TGTGCCAGCAGTTGGGGCGGGCTTCCTAATGAAAAACTGTTTTTT,CASSWGGLPNEKLFF
few,.,TRBJ2-3,TRBV18,TGTGCCAGCTCACGTAACAGTAGGCTTTCGAGCACAGATACGCAGTATTTT,CASSRNSRLSSTDTQYF
few,TRBD1,TRBJ1-2,TRBV14,TGTGCCAGCAGCCAAGCCGCGACAGGGTTCGGCTACACCTTC,CASSQAATGFGYTF
.,.,TRBJ2-6,TRBV18,TGTGCCAGCTCACCATTAAATAGGGCTGGGGCCAACGTCCTGACTTTC,CASSPLNRAGANVLTF
few,.,TRBJ2-3,TRBV29-1,TGCAGCGTTGACAATCTAGGAAAGGGGCTTTCCACAGATACGCAGTATTTT,CSVDNLGKGLSTDTQYF
.,TRBD1,TRBJ2-2,TRBV6-5,TGTGCCAGCAGCTCGGACAGGGGAGGCACCGGGGAGCTGTTTTTT,CASSSDRGGTGELFF
few,.,TRBJ2-5,TRBV5-4,TGTGCCAGCAGCTTGTCTCGGGAGACCCAGTACTTC,CASSLSRETQYF
few,.,TRBJ2-1,TRBV10-3,TGTGCCATCAAGGGGGTCTCCTACAATGAGCAGTTCTTC,CAIKGVSYNEQFF
.,TRBD1,TRBJ1-1,TRBV4-3,TGCGCCAGCAGCCAAGATTCCGGACAGGGGAGGGAGTGCACTGAAGCTTTCTTT,CASSQDSGQGRECTEAFF
few,.,TRBJ1-2,TRBV28,TGTGCCAGCAGTTTTCAGGGATCCGCTGGCTACACCTTC,CASSFQGSAGYTF
few,.,TRBJ2-2,TRBV7-2,TGTGCCGGCTCGAGTCCGAACACCGGGGAGCTGTTTTTT,CAGSSPNTGELFF
.,.,TRBJ2-3,TRBV14,TGTGCCAGCAGCGTTGTAGTCAGTCACACAGATACGCAGTATTTT,CASSVVVSHTDTQYF
few,TRBD2,TRBJ2-1,TRBV7-2,TGTGCCAGCAGCCCGAGGGCAGGGGGACTAGCAGAATACAATGAGCAGTTCTTC,CASSPRAGGLAEYNEQFF
few,.,TRBJ2-2,TRBV9,TGTGCCAGCAGCGTAGCGGGAAACACCGGGGAGCTGTTTTTT,CASSVAGNTGELFF
few,.,TRBJ1-1,TRBV14,TGTGCCAGCAGCCAAGAAAGGTTCACTGAAGCTTTCTTT,CASSQERFTEAFF